These 19 T cell receptor beta chains were all obtained from the same sample, sequenced in a study of CD8+ T cells in alopecia areata. The treatment denotes: oral pan-JAK inhibitor, 5-10 mg twice daily. Following RNA extraction, reverse transcription yielded cDNA that acted as the sequencing template. Profiling relied on immunoSEQ multiplex PCR, and the TCRdb table lists in-frame clones only, not all of them. The sample lists around 180,000 clones, roughly 60% occurring once. The starting material was CD4+ T cells sorted from blood, obtained at week 24, from a patient treated with tofacitinib. The receptors were gathered from a human donor with alopecia areata.

The CDR3 reads CASSFRQGNTGELFF. The CDR3 DNA reads as TGTGCCAGCAGCTTTCGACAGGGTAACACCGGGGAGCTGTTTTTT. V gene TRBV7-2 combines with J gene TRBJ2-2; TRBD1 matches 7 bases. Germline V gene data show CDR1 as SGHTA and CDR2 as FQGNSA. V shed 3 bases, J shed 2 bases, and the junction held 3 bases outside the gene matches. The CDR3 extends over 15 amino acids.

The chain carries TRBV9 and TRBJ2-2; D call uncertain. The CDR3 is 13 amino acids. The V end lost 2 bases, the J end lost 6 bases, and 8 bases lay between the germline ends. Looked up from germline, CDR1 is SGDLS and CDR2 is YYNGEE. CDR3 bases: TGTGCCAGCAGCGTGATAACCTCCGGGGAGCTGTTTTTT. It codes for CASSVITSGELFF.

This clone was found a few times. The V call is TRBV5-1, the J call TRBJ2-3; D might be TRBD2 (6 bases). The germline CDR1 and CDR2 sequences are SGHRS and YFSETQ. The CDR3 runs to 14 residues. V lost 3 bases and J lost 2, with 10 bases in between. In DNA, the CDR3 is TGCGCCAGCAGCTCGTGGGACTCCACAGATACGCAGTATTTT. Translated, it gives CASSSWDSTDTQYF. The whole variable domain, filled in from reference TRBV5-1 and TRBJ2-3, reads KAGVTQTPRYLIKTRGQQVTLSCSPISGHRSVSWYQQTPGQGLQFLFEYFSETQRNKGNFPGRFSGRQFSNSRSEMNVSTLELGDSALYLCASSSWDSTDTQYFGPGTRLTVL.

This clone was observed once. The chain combines TRBV29-1 with TRBJ1-1, with a tentative D call TRBD1 (6 bases). Trimming took 3 bases from V and 3 from J, leaving 11 bases between them. CDR3 size: 13 residues. Germline loops: CDR1 SQVTM, CDR2 ANQGSEA. The CDR3 sequence: CSVDGGLDTEAFF. In nucleotides, the CDR3 is TGCAGCGTTGATGGGGGCTTGGACACTGAAGCTTTCTTT.

This sequence joins TRBV6-5 and TRBJ1-5; D remains ambiguous. This CDR3 has 12 amino acids. Trimming took 5 bases from V and 10 from J, leaving 12 bases between them. The germline gives CDR1 MNHEY, CDR2 SVGAGI. The CDR3 region has the DNA TGTGCCAGCAGTCTCTCCAAAGGTCCCCAGCATTTT. Encoded protein: CASSLSKGPQHF.

The V gene is TRBV7-8, the J gene TRBJ1-1; D remains ambiguous. Trimming cost V 4 bases and J 3 bases, with 6 bases left between them. Per germline, CDR1 SGHVS and CDR2 FQNEAQ. The CDR3 is made up of 12 amino acids. Here the CDR3 reads CASSYEDTEAFF. CDR3 nucleotides: TGTGCCAGCAGCTACGAAGACACTGAAGCTTTCTTT.

This clone appeared a single time. V usage is TRBV6-5 and J usage is TRBJ2-3; D uncertain. Trimming cost V 4 bases and J 2 bases, with 13 bases left between them. The CDR3 covers 15 residues. Germline-derived CDR1 and CDR2 are MNHEY and SVGAGI. The CDR3 sequence: CASSLLGTDTDTQYF. The CDR3 DNA reads as TGTGCCAGCAGTTTACTCGGAACTGACACAGATACGCAGTATTTT.

The rearrangement links TRBV30 to TRBJ1-1; D is perhaps TRBD1 (6 bases). The CDR3 loop spans 14 amino acids. V was clipped by 2 bases and J by 0 bases, with 10 bases between them. Germline V lookup: CDR1 GTSNPN, CDR2 SVGIG (reference sequence). Here the CDR3 DNA reads TGTGCCTGGAGTCGAGGGGGTATGAACACTGAAGCTTTCTTT. Its protein is CAWSRGGMNTEAFF.

The chain has TRBV19 and TRBJ1-1; D gene ambiguous. The CDR3 has 13 amino acids. Germline-derived CDR1 and CDR2 are LNHDA and SQIVND (reference sequence). Between the trimmed V and J ends, which lost 3 bases and 3 bases, there was a span of 8 bases. The CDR3 DNA reads TGTGCCAGTAGTATGAAAGGAGACACTGAAGCTTTCTTT. Protein sequence: CASSMKGDTEAFF.

This clone was picked up a small number of times. This sequence joins TRBV29-1 and TRBJ1-1; the D is unclear. The germline V and J ends were trimmed by 6 bases and 3 bases, with 11 bases remaining between them. Germline CDR1 is SQVTM and CDR2 is ANQGSEA. CDR3 length: 12 residues. The CDR3, as DNA: TGCAGCGTCGGGATAAGTGACACTGAAGCTTTCTTT. Residues: CSVGISDTEAFF.

This chain connects TRBV27 to TRBJ1-2; the D gene is possibly TRBD1 (5 bases). Trimming took off 2 bases at V and 5 bases at J, with 12 bases between the two ends. Germline CDR1 and CDR2: MNHEY and SMNVEV (reference sequence). The length of the CDR3 is 14 residues. The CDR3 here is CASSLKGTSYGYTF. DNA for the CDR3: TGTGCCAGCAGTTTAAAGGGGACCAGTTATGGCTACACCTTC.

This clone was seen a few times. The chain recombines TRBV6-6 with TRBJ2-7; the match to TRBD1 covers 8 bases. This CDR3 has 14 amino acids. The germline V gene encodes CDR1 MNHNY and CDR2 SVGAGI (reference sequence). The trim removed 2 bases at V and 6 bases at J, leaving 6 bases unmatched. The DNA of the CDR3 is TGTGCCAGCAGTTACACACCAACAGGGGGCGAGCAGTACTTC. It codes for CASSYTPTGGEQYF.

This clone has just a few counts. The chain recombines TRBV27 with TRBJ2-1; D is possibly TRBD2 (6 bases). V lost 1 base and J 3 bases, leaving 13 bases between the germline ends. There are 16 residues in the CDR3. Germline CDR1 MNHEY, CDR2 SMNVEV (reference sequence). CDR3 sequence (DNA): TGTGCCAGCAGTTTATTGGCGGGGCCCTACTACAATGAGCAGTTCTTC. This sequence encodes CASSLLAGPYYNEQFF.

The gene calls are TRBV5-1 and TRBJ2-3, with 8 bases matching TRBD2. Germline V gene sequence: CDR1 SGHRS, CDR2 YFSETQ. The trim removed 0 bases at V and 3 bases at J, leaving 9 bases unmatched. This CDR3 contains 17 residues. The CDR3 DNA is TGCGCCAGCAGCTTGGAGGTTAGCGGGGTGAGAACAGATACGCAGTATTTT. As protein: CASSLEVSGVRTDTQYF.

This clone occurred a few times. The J gene is TRBJ2-2, the V gene TRBV11-2; no reliable D call. Trimming shortened V by 3 bases and J by 5 bases, and 10 bases separated the two germline ends. The CDR3 runs 14 residues. The germline V gene has CDR1 SGHAT and CDR2 FQNNGV. CDR3 nucleotide sequence: TGTGCCAGCAGCTTGGCCCTACAGACCGGGGAGCTGTTTTTT. The encoded protein is CASSLALQTGELFF.

This chain links TRBV10-3 with TRBJ1-2; D might be TRBD1 (5 bases). Trimming cost V 11 bases and J 2 bases, with 21 bases left between them. The CDR3 is made up of 15 amino acids. Germline lookup yields CDR1 ENHRY and CDR2 SYGVKD. The CDR3 nucleotides are TGTGCCTCTTCCCGGGGCGGAAATGCAAACTATGGCTACACCTTC. Translation: CASSRGGNANYGYTF.

The chain carries TRBV15 and TRBJ2-5; perhaps TRBD1 as D (6 bases). V shed 8 bases and J shed 3 bases, with 19 bases lying between them. The CDR3 is 15 residues long. Germline assignment: CDR1 LNHNV and CDR2 YYDKDF (reference sequence). The CDR3 is CATQMRQGHKETQYF. The CDR3 DNA reads as TGTGCCACCCAGATGCGGCAGGGGCATAAAGAGACCCAGTACTTC.

The chain combines TRBV30 with TRBJ1-6; 7 bases line up with TRBD1. The length of the CDR3 is 14 residues. Germline V gives CDR1 GTSNPN, CDR2 SVGIG (reference sequence). V was pared by 2 bases and J by 10 bases, with 8 bases of the junction left unmatched. As DNA, the CDR3 is TGTGCCTGGAGTTCCGGGACAGACCACTCACCCCTCCACTTT. It translates to CAWSSGTDHSPLHF.

The V and J genes are TRBV13 and TRBJ1-6; 8 bases are a match to TRBD1. The V gene's germline CDR1 is PRHDT and CDR2 FYEKMQ (reference sequence). The CDR3 contains 16 residues. V gave up 0 bases and J gave up 10 bases; unmatched junction bases: 8. For the CDR3, the DNA is TGTGCCAGCAGCTTAGGGGACAGGGTATATGGATCACCCCTCCACTTT. Its protein is CASSLGDRVYGSPLHF.